The source of this T cell receptor (beta chain) is a study of human T cells and chemical hapten exposure. Turning to the study itself: Patch tests containing 0.01% DPC, applied to the upper back, were read at 6 days. Study findings and constraints: Donors' alopecia may make their immune response differ from healthy people's. Higher patch test scores went with higher counts of PT1 expanded TCRs.

TCRdb fed the RACE reads into MiXCR, producing one record per CDR3 protein. The table lists about 120,000 distinct CDR3 sequences, roughly 15% of them singletons, with 0.9% to 0.95% in the top ten. The time point here: patch test 1, 2 weeks after DPC sensitization. As for treatment: therapeutic diphenylcyclopropenone sensitization with weekly scalp DPC. Patch tests were applied only after blood draws. The CDR3 runs to 13 residues. Germline V gene sequence: CDR1 MNHEY, CDR2 SMNVEV (reference sequence). The V end lost 6 bases, the J end lost 0 bases, and 7 bases lay between the germline ends. At least ten counts were recorded for this clonotype. Its antigen is still unknown.

The sample in question was whole blood, obtained in connection with sensitization to the hapten diphenylcyclopropenone (DPC). The clonotype comes from a man aged 18 to 29 with alopecia areata. Some clones in this sample may be carry-over from other donors' samples. The V gene is TRBV27, the J gene TRBJ2-3; D ambiguous. The CDR3: CASSYGSTDTQYF. DNA of the CDR3: TGTGCCAGCAGCTATGGGAGCACAGATACGCAGTATTTT.